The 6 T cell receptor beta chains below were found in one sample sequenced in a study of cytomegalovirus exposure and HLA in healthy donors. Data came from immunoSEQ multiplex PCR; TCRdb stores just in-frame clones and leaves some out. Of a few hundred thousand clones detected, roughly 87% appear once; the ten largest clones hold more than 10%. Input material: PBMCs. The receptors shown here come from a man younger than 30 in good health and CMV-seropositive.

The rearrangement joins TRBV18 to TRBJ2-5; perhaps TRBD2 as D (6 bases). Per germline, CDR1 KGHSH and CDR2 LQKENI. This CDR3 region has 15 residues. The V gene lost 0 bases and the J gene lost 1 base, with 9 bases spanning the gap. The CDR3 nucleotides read TGTGCCAGCTCACCACCGTCACTAGCCCAAGAGACCCAGTACTTC. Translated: CASSPPSLAQETQYF.

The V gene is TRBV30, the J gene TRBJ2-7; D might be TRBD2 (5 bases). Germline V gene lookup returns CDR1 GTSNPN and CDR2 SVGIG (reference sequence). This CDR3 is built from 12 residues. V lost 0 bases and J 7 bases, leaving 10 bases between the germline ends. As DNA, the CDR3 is TGTGCCTGGAGTGTAGACTATGGGGAGCAGTACTTC. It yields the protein CAWSVDYGEQYF.

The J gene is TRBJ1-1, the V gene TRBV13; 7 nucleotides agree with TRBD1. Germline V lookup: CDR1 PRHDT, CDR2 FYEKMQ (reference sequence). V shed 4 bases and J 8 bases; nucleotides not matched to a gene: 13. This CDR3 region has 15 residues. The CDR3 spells CASSSPGGLAIEAFF. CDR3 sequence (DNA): TGTGCCAGCAGCTCACCAGGGGGGCTGGCCATAGAAGCTTTCTTT.

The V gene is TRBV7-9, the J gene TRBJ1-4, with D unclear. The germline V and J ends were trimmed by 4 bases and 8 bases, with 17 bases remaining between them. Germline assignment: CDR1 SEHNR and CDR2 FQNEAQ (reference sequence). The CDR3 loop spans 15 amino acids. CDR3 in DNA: TGTGCCAGCAGCTCGACGACGCCTGGTGGGGAAAAACTGTTTTTT. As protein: CASSSTTPGGEKLFF.

This chain's CDR3 is CASSPGRTQKNIQYF. The CDR3 DNA sequence: TGTGCCAGCAGTCCGGGACGCACACAGAAAAACATTCAGTACTTC. The chain has TRBV6-5 and TRBJ2-4; D possibly uses TRBD1 or TRBD2 (5 bases each). The CDR3 totals 15 residues. Germline values: CDR1 MNHEY, CDR2 SVGAGI. Trimming took 5 bases from V and 4 from J, leaving 15 bases between them.

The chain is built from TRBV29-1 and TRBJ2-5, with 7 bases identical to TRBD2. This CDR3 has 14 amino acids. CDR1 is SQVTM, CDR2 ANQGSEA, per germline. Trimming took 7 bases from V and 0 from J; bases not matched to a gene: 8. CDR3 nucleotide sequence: TGCAGCGCCCGGCCTAGCGGCTACCAAGAGACCCAGTACTTC. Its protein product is CSARPSGYQETQYF.